This is a list of T cell receptor beta chains from one sample in a study of CD4 T cells in relation to SARS-CoV-2 and coronaviruses. Their antigen targets remain unknown. The table came from immunoSEQ multiplex PCR; TCRdb's copy has only in-frame clones and leaves some out. Of 28,000 or so clones in the sample, roughly 80% are singletons; the top ten hold about 20%. Sequenced: CD4+ T cells from PBMCs, cultured in vitro. The receptors derive from a human donor in good health. Both conserved end residues are part of each CDR3. The D gene is left open where the match is weak. Clone size is not always given. Where it is, it says once, few, many or a class for expanded clones.

TRBV6-5	-	TRBJ2-3	-	TGTGCCAGCAGTTACTCGGGTTCTAGCACAGATACGCAGTATTTT	CASSYSGSSTDTQYF
TRBV6-5	-	TRBJ1-1	-	TGTGCCACCCAGTATGGAGGGTGGAACACTGAAGCTTTCTTT	CATQYGGWNTEAFF
TRBV7-9	TRBD2	TRBJ2-7	few	TGTGCCAGCACCATTAGGTCAAGCGGGAGTGAGTACGAGCAGTACTTC	CASTIRSSGSEYEQYF
TRBV25-1	-	TRBJ1-2	-	TGTGCCAGCAGTGGTACATGGGGTTTTTCCTATGGCTACACCTTC	CASSGTWGFSYGYTF
TRBV10-3	-	TRBJ1-1	-	TGTGCCATCAGTGGGGGAAGGGTAAGGGACAAGAACACTGAAGCTTTCTTT	CAISGGRVRDKNTEAFF
TRBV7-7	TRBD2	TRBJ2-5	-	TGTGCCAGCAGCTTCGGGGGGGGATGGACTAGCGAGGAGACCCAGTACTTC	CASSFGGGWTSEETQYF
TRBV7-2	-	TRBJ1-5	-	TGTGCCAGCAGCTTAGGCAGACAGGGCAATCAGCCCCAGCATTTT	CASSLGRQGNQPQHF
TRBV10-3	-	TRBJ2-2	-	TGTGCCATCAGTGAGTCGAAGGCTACTAACACCGGGGAGCTGTTTTTT	CAISESKATNTGELFF
TRBV7-3	TRBD2	TRBJ2-1	few	TGTGCCAGCAGCCAACTAGCGGTTAATGAGCAGTTCTTC	CASSQLAVNEQFF
TRBV7-5	-	TRBJ2-5	-	TGTGCCAGAAGCAGGCCCGACAGGGAGGGAGAGACCCAGTACTTC	CARSRPDREGETQYF
TRBV10-3	-	TRBJ2-3	-	TGTGCCATCAGTGAGTCGGCTGGCGGCGAAGATACGCAGTATTTT	CAISESAGGEDTQYF
TRBV30	-	TRBJ2-1	-	TGTGCCTGGAACGCGGGAAACACCTACAATGAGCAGTTCTTC	CAWNAGNTYNEQFF
TRBV29-1	TRBD1	TRBJ1-2	-	TGCAGCGTTGGGGAACAGGGGGCAGACTATGGCTACACCTTC	CSVGEQGADYGYTF
TRBV5-6	TRBD1	TRBJ2-4	-	TGTGCCAGCAGCCCGGGTCCCGGGACAGGGTTCGGGGCCAAAAACATTCAGTACTTC	CASSPGPGTGFGAKNIQYF
TRBV10-1	-	TRBJ2-5	-	TGCGCCAGCAGTGAAGGCGTCGGGTCCCAAGAGACCCAGTACTTC	CASSEGVGSQETQYF
TRBV7-9	-	TRBJ2-1	-	TGTGCCAGCAGCCCGGACGGCTACAATGAGCAGTTCTTC	CASSPDGYNEQFF
TRBV2	-	TRBJ2-1	-	TGTGCCAGCCCGGTAGTTGGGGGGATTTACAATGAGCAGTTCTTC	CASPVVGGIYNEQFF
TRBV4-1	TRBD2	TRBJ2-5	-	TGCGCCAGCAGCCAAGAAGCGGGGGGGCTAGTGTCCCAGTACTTC	CASSQEAGGLVSQYF
TRBV2	TRBD1	TRBJ1-2	-	TGTGCCAATCACCGGACAGGGGTTGGCTACACCTTC	CANHRTGVGYTF
TRBV7-7	-	TRBJ2-5	once	TGTGCCAGCAGCCGCGTCGAAGCACTAGGAGAGACCCAGTACTTC	CASSRVEALGETQYF
TRBV19	TRBD1	TRBJ1-1	-	TGTGCCTGCAGACAGGGGGCGGGTTGGGACACTGAAGCTTTCTTT	CACRQGAGWDTEAFF
TRBV6-6	-	TRBJ2-7	-	TGTGCCAGCAGAGGAGGTTCCTACGAGCAGTACTTC	CASRGGSYEQYF
TRBV5-4	TRBD1	TRBJ1-1	-	TGTGCCAGCAGCTTGGGTGGGGGGACAGGGAACACTGAAGCTTTCTTT	CASSLGGGTGNTEAFF
TRBV19	TRBD1	TRBJ1-5	-	TGTGCCAGTAGCTCCCCTAGAGGGACAGGGATAAATCAGCCCCAGCATTTT	CASSSPRGTGINQPQHF
TRBV9	TRBD1	TRBJ1-1	few	TGTGCCAGCAGCGTCGGACAGGGGTCGGGTGAAGCTTTCTTT	CASSVGQGSGEAFF
TRBV7-8	TRBD1	TRBJ1-1	once	TGTGCCAGCCGGGGGACAGGGCAACCGATGAACACTGAAGCTTTCTTT	CASRGTGQPMNTEAFF
TRBV7-3	TRBD2	TRBJ2-1	-	TGTGCCAGCAGCTCTATGCCGGGACTAGCGGGAGGGCCAGTTAACAATGAGCAGTTCTTC	CASSSMPGLAGGPVNNEQFF
TRBV19	-	TRBJ1-1	few	TGTGCCAGTAGTTCACAGATTTCTAACACTGAAGCTTTCTTT	CASSSQISNTEAFF
TRBV16	-	TRBJ1-5	-	TGTGCCAGCAGCCAAGGGGGGCTCAGCAATCAGCCCCAGCATTTT	CASSQGGLSNQPQHF
TRBV20-1	-	TRBJ2-4	-	TGCAGTGCTAGTGTGGCGGAACTAGCCAAAAACATTCAGTACTTC	CSASVAELAKNIQYF
TRBV7-2	TRBD2	TRBJ2-3	-	TGTGCCAGCAGCTTAAAGACTAGCGGGACCGCCACAGATACGCAGTATTTT	CASSLKTSGTATDTQYF
TRBV6-1	-	TRBJ1-1	-	TGTGCCAGCAGTGAAGCGCCAGGGCCTTTCTTT	CASSEAPGPFF
TRBV7-2	TRBD1	TRBJ2-7	-	TGTGCCAGCAGGCGGGACAGGAGATCCTACGAGCAGTACTTC	CASRRDRRSYEQYF
TRBV5-4	-	TRBJ2-5	-	TGTGCCAGCAGCCTGCCGGAGGGGGGAGAGACCCAGTACTTC	CASSLPEGGETQYF
TRBV7-3	-	TRBJ2-6	-	TGTGCCAGCAGCGACAGCTCTGGGGCCAACGTCCTGACTTTC	CASSDSSGANVLTF
TRBV6-4	-	TRBJ2-2	-	TGTGCCAGCAGTGACGGGGCCCAGGGGGGCGGGCGCTGGGACACCGGGGAGCTGTTTTTT	CASSDGAQGGGRWDTGELFF
TRBV19	TRBD1	TRBJ1-3	large	TGTGCCAGTAGTGCCCAGGGGGCGTCTGGAAACACCATATATTTT	CASSAQGASGNTIYF
TRBV2	-	TRBJ1-6	-	TGTGCCAGCGGCGAATCTCGCCTGAGTTCACCCCTCCACTTT	CASGESRLSSPLHF
TRBV19	-	TRBJ2-5	-	TGTGCCAGTAGCAGCAGAGAGACCCAGTACTTC	CASSSRETQYF
TRBV24-1	-	TRBJ1-5	-	TGTGCCACCAGTGGGAACAACGAAATAAAGCCGGCCCTCAATCAGCCCCAGCATTTT	CATSGNNEIKPALNQPQHF
TRBV5-1	TRBD2	TRBJ2-1	-	TGCGCCAGCAGCTCGGGACTAGCGGGAGGGGGGGCCTACAATGAGCAGTTCTTC	CASSSGLAGGGAYNEQFF
TRBV5-4	TRBD2	TRBJ2-1	-	TGTGCCAGCAGCTACTACCCGGGACTAGCGGGGTTAGGAGAGCAGTTCTTC	CASSYYPGLAGLGEQFF